This entry lists 27 T cell receptor beta chains sequenced from one sample in a study of blood T cell repertoires in COVID-19. Sequenced by immunoSEQ multiplex PCR; TCRdb stores in-frame clones only, minus some. The sample has roughly 300,000 clones, approximately 89% seen once. The sample consisted of peripheral blood. The receptors shown here come from a woman in her fifties or sixties who had recovered from COVID-19.

The V gene is TRBV18, the J gene TRBJ2-7, with 9 bases matching TRBD2. Germline V gene sequence: CDR1 KGHSH, CDR2 LQKENI. The length of the CDR3 is 14 residues. Trimming removed 3 bases from V and 0 bases from J; junction bases left unmatched: 0. The CDR3 region has the DNA TGTGCCAGCTCACCTAGCGGGAGCTCCTACGAGCAGTACTTC. It encodes CASSPSGSSYEQYF.

The chain employs TRBV19 and TRBJ1-1; D not certain. The CDR3 is made up of 14 amino acids. Germline CDR1 reads LNHDA; CDR2 reads SQIVND (reference sequence). The V end lost 3 bases, the J end lost 0 bases, and 8 bases lay between the germline ends. The CDR3 sequence: CASSIGNMNTEAFF. The CDR3, as DNA: TGTGCCAGTAGTATTGGCAACATGAACACTGAAGCTTTCTTT.

The chain uses TRBV28 and TRBJ1-2, with D possibly matching TRBD1 (5 bases). Germline loops: CDR1 MDHEN, CDR2 SYDVKM. CDR3 size: 16 residues. With 6 bases removed from V and 0 bases from J, the gap between germline ends came to 17 bases. The DNA of the CDR3 is TGTGCCAGCAGGATACCGGAGGGCAGGGCTAACTATGGCTACACCTTC. Amino acids: CASRIPEGRANYGYTF.

The rearrangement uses TRBV30 and TRBJ2-7; possible D gene TRBD2, 6 bases. V was cut by 1 base and J by 11 bases, with 15 bases left in between. The CDR3 has 12 residues. CDR1 and CDR2 from the germline V gene are GTSNPN and SVGIG (reference sequence). The CDR3 DNA sequence: TGTGCCTGGAGTGGAACCTCGGGACTCGAGTACTTC. It yields the protein CAWSGTSGLEYF.

J is TRBJ1-6 and V is TRBV14; D might be TRBD1 (6 bases). V lost 1 base, J lost 6 bases, and 19 bases lay in between. The CDR3 runs to 18 residues. CDR1 and CDR2 (germline): SGHDN, FVKESK. The CDR3 loop reads CASSQVAGAISGNSPLHF. The CDR3 nucleotides are TGTGCCAGCAGCCAAGTAGCGGGGGCCATCAGTGGTAATTCACCCCTCCACTTT.

The rearrangement uses TRBV9 and TRBJ1-1, with D maybe TRBD1 (5 bases). CDR3 length: 16 residues. V lost 0 bases and J 1 base, leaving 13 bases between the germline ends. Germline assignment: CDR1 SGDLS and CDR2 YYNGEE. The DNA of the CDR3 is TGTGCCAGCAGCGTAGACCAGGGAGGAACGAACACTGAAGCTTTCTTT. Translated: CASSVDQGGTNTEAFF.

The chain employs TRBV6-5 and TRBJ2-7; the D gene is possibly TRBD1 (6 bases). The V end lost 6 bases, the J end lost 10 bases, and 19 bases lay between the germline ends. CDR1 and CDR2 (germline): MNHEY, SVGAGI. The CDR3 extends over 13 amino acids. The CDR3 DNA follows: TGTGCCAGCAGAGCCGTCGGGACAATTATTCAGTACTTC. It codes for CASRAVGTIIQYF.

The chain links TRBV2 to TRBJ1-4, with D possibly TRBD1 on 5 matching bases. Deletions cut 2 bases from V and 0 bases from J, with 7 bases between. Germline CDR1 is SNHLY and CDR2 is FYNNEI. The CDR3 loop spans 15 amino acids. The CDR3 DNA sequence: TGTGCCAGCAGTGAACAGGGTACAACTAATGAAAAACTGTTTTTT. This encodes CASSEQGTTNEKLFF.

V and J are TRBV3-1 (or the pseudogene TRBV3-2) and TRBJ2-1; 7 bases line up with TRBD1. Looked up from germline, CDR1 is LGHDT and CDR2 is YNNKEL (reference sequence). This CDR3 has 15 amino acids. The V gene end was trimmed by 3 bases and the J gene end by 8 bases; junction bases not matched to a gene: 10. The chain's CDR3 is CASSHRGTEGDEQFF. The CDR3, as DNA: TGTGCCAGCAGCCATCGTGGGACAGAAGGCGATGAGCAGTTCTTC.

This chain uses TRBV4-3 with TRBJ2-7, with a possible D match to TRBD2 (5 bases). In germline, CDR1 is LGHNA, CDR2 YSLEER. The CDR3 totals 13 residues. The V end lost 0 bases, the J end lost 4 bases, and 7 bases lay between the germline ends. CDR3 sequence: CASSQESGYEQYF. The DNA for the CDR3 is TGCGCCAGCAGCCAAGAATCGGGGTACGAGCAGTACTTC.

V and J are TRBV29-1 and TRBJ2-2; TRBD2 aligns across 8 bases. J was trimmed by 5 bases and V by 6 bases; bases with no gene match: 14. The CDR3 length is 16 residues. CDR1 is SQVTM, CDR2 ANQGSEA, per germline. The CDR3 DNA sequence: TGCAGCGTCCGCAAGCGGGGGATCGTGGAGACCGGGGAGCTGTTTTTT. Encoded protein: CSVRKRGIVETGELFF.

Worth noting for this clone: The sample holds other DNA sequences that translate to the same CDR3. V and J are TRBV4-1 and TRBJ2-1; 14 bases align to TRBD2. CDR1 MGHRA and CDR2 YSYEKL come from the germline V gene. V was clipped by 5 bases and J by 7 bases; unmatched bases: 16. The CDR3 has 19 residues. The CDR3 spells CASSEIGLAGGQWGNEQFF. CDR3 DNA: TGCGCCAGCAGCGAAATAGGACTAGCGGGGGGTCAATGGGGGAATGAGCAGTTCTTC.

The chain has TRBV29-1 and TRBJ1-1, with no clear D. CDR3 length: 11 amino acids. Germline loops: CDR1 SQVTM, CDR2 ANQGSEA. Deletions cut 8 bases from V and 5 bases from J, with 12 bases between. CDR3 protein: CSINSGTEAFF. The CDR3 DNA reads as TGCAGCATTAACTCGGGAACTGAAGCTTTCTTT.

This chain joins TRBV20-1 and TRBJ2-3; TRBD2 agrees at 8 bases. This CDR3 is 16 amino acids long. CDR1 DFQATT and CDR2 SNEGSKA come from the germline V gene (reference sequence). The ends lost 3 bases at V and 2 bases at J; junction bases unmatched: 10. The CDR3 region is CSASGVGGRTTDTQYF. CDR3 nucleotide sequence: TGCAGTGCTAGTGGAGTCGGCGGGAGGACCACAGATACGCAGTATTTT.

The chain uses TRBV19 and TRBJ2-2; D ambiguous. CDR1 LNHDA and CDR2 SQIVND come from the germline V gene (reference sequence). CDR3 length: 14 residues. V was shortened by 5 bases and J by 5 bases, with 12 bases between the two germline ends. This CDR3 reads CASSLTLLTGELFF. The CDR3 DNA reads as TGTGCCAGTAGTCTCACTTTGTTGACCGGGGAGCTGTTTTTT.

The chain combines TRBV6-4 with TRBJ1-5; TRBD1 matches at 7 bases. Germline V lookup: CDR1 MRHNA, CDR2 SNTAGT. V dropped 6 bases and J dropped 0; count of bases not matched to a gene: 17. The CDR3 has 19 amino acids. CDR3 DNA: TGTGCCAGCAGGACAGGGTCGGTTATCCTCACCTATAGCAATCAGCCCCAGCATTTT. Translating gives CASRTGSVILTYSNQPQHF.

The chain is built from TRBV3-1 (or the pseudogene TRBV3-2) and TRBJ1-2, with D perhaps matching TRBD1 (6 bases). Trimming cost V 1 base and J 8 bases, with 14 bases left between them. Germline CDR1 and CDR2: LGHDT and YNNKEL (reference sequence). This CDR3 has 14 amino acids. The CDR3 sequence: CASSQGGGAGGYTF. The CDR3 DNA reads TGTGCCAGCAGCCAAGGTGGGGGCGCAGGAGGCTACACCTTC.

The chain has TRBV28 and TRBJ2-1, with D possibly TRBD2 on 7 matching bases. The CDR3 spans 15 residues. The germline CDR1 and CDR2 sequences are MDHEN and SYDVKM. The V end lost 2 bases, the J end lost 4 bases, and 12 bases lay between the germline ends. The CDR3 DNA follows: TGTGCCAGCAGTTTAACGGGGGGCCCTTACAATGAGCAGTTCTTC. Translated: CASSLTGGPYNEQFF.

The V and J genes are TRBV5-1 and TRBJ2-7, with TRBD1 matching over 8 bases. This CDR3 is built from 13 residues. Germline V gene data show CDR1 as SGHRS and CDR2 as YFSETQ. V lost 4 bases and J lost 3; bases outside the gene matches: 3. CDR3 nucleotide sequence: TGCGCCAGCAGCCAGGGGGCTAGCTACGAGCAGTACTTC. Protein: CASSQGASYEQYF.

The V call is TRBV7-9, the J call TRBJ1-5, with D possibly being TRBD1 (5 bases). Germline V gene data show CDR1 as SEHNR and CDR2 as FQNEAQ (reference sequence). Trimming took off 4 bases at V and 12 bases at J, with 16 bases between the two ends. The CDR3 sequence is 13 residues long. This CDR3 reads CASSSTGGVLQHF. CDR3 DNA sequence: TGTGCCAGCAGCTCCACCGGAGGGGTTCTCCAGCATTTT. Filled out from reference TRBV7-9 and TRBJ1-5, the complete variable domain reads DTGVSQNPRHKITKRGQNVTFRCDPISEHNRLYWYRQTLGQGPEFLTYFQNEAQLEKSRLLSDRFSAERPKGSFSTLEIQRTEQGDSAMYLCASSSTGGVLQHFGDGTRLSIL.

This rearrangement joins TRBV6-5 to TRBJ2-7, with 8 bases that match TRBD1. CDR1 MNHEY and CDR2 SVGAGI come from the germline V gene. The ends lost 5 bases at V and 6 bases at J; junction bases unmatched: 12. The CDR3 length is 15 residues. The CDR3 DNA is TGTGCCAGCAGTATAGGACAGGGCCTAAGGGGCGAGCAGTACTTC. It codes for CASSIGQGLRGEQYF.

The rearrangement links TRBV4-2 to TRBJ2-2; TRBD2 matches at 12 bases. After removal of 4 bases from V and 2 bases from J, the junction contained 8 bases not matched to a gene. Germline V gene sequence: CDR1 LGHNA, CDR2 YNFKEQ. The length of the CDR3 is 18 residues. The CDR3 here is CASSLPSGRAVNTGELFF. The DNA for the CDR3 is TGTGCCAGCAGCCTACCTAGCGGGAGGGCCGTCAACACCGGGGAGCTGTTTTTT.

The V gene is TRBV6-6, the J gene TRBJ1-2; D is possibly TRBD1 (6 bases). V shed 6 bases and J shed 6 bases, with 23 bases lying between them. CDR1 and CDR2 from the germline V gene are MNHNY and SVGAGI (reference sequence). The CDR3 spans 16 residues. The CDR3 sequence is CASRYDRIYQQNGYTF. The CDR3 DNA reads as TGTGCCAGCAGGTACGACAGGATATACCAGCAAAATGGCTACACCTTC.

This clone appeared a single time. V and J are TRBV5-1 and TRBJ2-1; weak D call: TRBD1 (6 bases). CDR1 and CDR2 (germline): SGHRS, YFSETQ. The V and J ends lost 4 bases and 3 bases respectively, with 14 bases between them. CDR3 length: 15 residues. The CDR3 nucleotides read TGCGCCAGCAGCGGACTTGGACAGTACTACAATGAGCAGTTCTTC. Translating gives CASSGLGQYYNEQFF.

CDR3 DNA: TGTGCCAGCAGCGTAGTGGGGGAGGCTACGGATGGCTACACCTTC. Translated: CASSVVGEATDGYTF. The chain links TRBV9 to TRBJ1-2; D might be TRBD1 (5 bases). The CDR3 is made up of 15 amino acids. Germline V gives CDR1 SGDLS, CDR2 YYNGEE. The germline V and J ends were trimmed by 0 bases and 6 bases, with 15 bases remaining between them.

V gene TRBV11-3 combines with J gene TRBJ2-1; tentative D call: TRBD2 (5 bases). The CDR3 loop spans 16 amino acids. Germline V gene sequence: CDR1 SGHNT, CDR2 YENEEA. V lost 1 base and J 0 bases, leaving 10 bases between the germline ends. The CDR3 loop reads CASSLGLGASYNEQFF. CDR3 nucleotide sequence: TGTGCCAGCAGCTTAGGTTTGGGAGCCTCCTACAATGAGCAGTTCTTC.

The chain joins TRBV11-3 to TRBJ1-3; D is possibly TRBD1 (6 bases). The CDR3 has 16 amino acids. Per the germline V gene, CDR1 is SGHNT and CDR2 is YENEEA. Trimming removed 0 bases from V and 4 bases from J, with 13 bases in between. CDR3 in amino acids: CASSLDRQDRGNTIYF. In DNA, the CDR3 is TGTGCCAGCAGCTTAGATCGACAGGATAGGGGAAACACCATATATTTT.